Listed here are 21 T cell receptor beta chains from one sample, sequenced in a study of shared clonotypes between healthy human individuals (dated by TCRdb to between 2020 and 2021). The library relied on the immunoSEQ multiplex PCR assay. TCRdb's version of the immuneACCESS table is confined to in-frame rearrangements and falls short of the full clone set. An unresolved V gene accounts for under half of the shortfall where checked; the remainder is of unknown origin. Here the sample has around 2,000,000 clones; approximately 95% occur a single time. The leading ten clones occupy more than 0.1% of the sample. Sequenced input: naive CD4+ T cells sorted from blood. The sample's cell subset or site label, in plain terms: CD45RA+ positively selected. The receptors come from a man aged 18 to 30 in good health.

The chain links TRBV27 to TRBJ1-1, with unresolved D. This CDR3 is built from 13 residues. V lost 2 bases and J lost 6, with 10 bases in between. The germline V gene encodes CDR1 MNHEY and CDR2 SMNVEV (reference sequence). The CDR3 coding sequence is TGTGCCAGCAGTTTAATGAGGGAGGCTGAAGCTTTCTTT. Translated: CASSLMREAEAFF.

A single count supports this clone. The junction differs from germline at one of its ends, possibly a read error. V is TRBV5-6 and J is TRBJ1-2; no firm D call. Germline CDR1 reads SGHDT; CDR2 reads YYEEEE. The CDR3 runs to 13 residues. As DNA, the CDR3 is TGTGCCAGCAGCTTGTCAGGTCCCTATGGCTGCACCTTC. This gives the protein CASSLSGPYGCTF. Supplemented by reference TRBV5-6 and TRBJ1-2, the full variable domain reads DAGVTQSPTHLIKTRGQQVTLRCSPKSGHDTVSWYQQALGQGPQFIFQYYEEEERQRGNFPDRFSGHQFPNYSSELNVNALLLGDSALYLCASSLSGPYGCTFGSGTRLTVV.

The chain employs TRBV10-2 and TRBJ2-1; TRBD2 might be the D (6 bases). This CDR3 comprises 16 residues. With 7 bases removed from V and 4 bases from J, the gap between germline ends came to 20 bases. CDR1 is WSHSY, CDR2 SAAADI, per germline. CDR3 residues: CASMRGLGSLYNEQFF. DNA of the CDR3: TGCGCCAGCATGAGAGGACTCGGGAGTTTGTACAATGAGCAGTTCTTC.

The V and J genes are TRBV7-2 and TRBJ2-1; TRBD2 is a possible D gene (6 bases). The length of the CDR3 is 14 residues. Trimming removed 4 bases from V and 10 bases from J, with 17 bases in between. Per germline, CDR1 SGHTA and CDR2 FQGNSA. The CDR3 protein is CASSSGLRGEEQFF. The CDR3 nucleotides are TGTGCCAGCAGCTCGGGACTCCGGGGCGAGGAGCAGTTCTTC.

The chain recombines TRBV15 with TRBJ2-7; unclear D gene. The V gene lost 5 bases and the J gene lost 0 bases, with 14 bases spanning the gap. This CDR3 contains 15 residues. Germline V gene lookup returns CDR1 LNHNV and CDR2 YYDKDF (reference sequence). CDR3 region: CATSPSTHDSYEQYF. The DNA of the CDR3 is TGTGCCACCAGCCCTAGTACCCACGACTCCTACGAGCAGTACTTC.

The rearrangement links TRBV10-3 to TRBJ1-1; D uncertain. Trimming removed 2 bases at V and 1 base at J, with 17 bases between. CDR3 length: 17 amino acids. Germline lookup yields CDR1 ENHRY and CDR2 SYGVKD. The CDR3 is CAISEGDYGSGNTEAFF. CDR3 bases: TGTGCCATCAGTGAGGGTGACTACGGGAGTGGGAACACTGAAGCTTTCTTT.

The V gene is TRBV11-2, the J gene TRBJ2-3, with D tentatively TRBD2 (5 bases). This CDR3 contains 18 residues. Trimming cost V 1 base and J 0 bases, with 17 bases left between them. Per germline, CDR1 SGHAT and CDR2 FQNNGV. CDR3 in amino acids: CASSLGAKGGRSTDTQYF. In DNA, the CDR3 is TGTGCCAGCAGCTTAGGCGCCAAGGGTGGGAGAAGCACAGATACGCAGTATTTT. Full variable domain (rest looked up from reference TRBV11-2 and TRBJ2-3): EAGVAQSPRYKIIEKRQSVAFWCNPISGHATLYWYQQILGQGPKLLIQFQNNGVVDDSQLPKDRFSAERLKGVDSTLKIQPAKLEDSAVYLCASSLGAKGGRSTDTQYFGPGTRLTVL.

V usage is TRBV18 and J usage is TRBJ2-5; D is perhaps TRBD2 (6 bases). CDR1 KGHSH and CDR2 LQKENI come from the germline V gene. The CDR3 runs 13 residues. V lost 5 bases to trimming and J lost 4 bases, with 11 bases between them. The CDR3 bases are TGTGCCAGCTCAGAAGGAGGGAGAGAGACCCAGTACTTC. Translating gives CASSEGGRETQYF.

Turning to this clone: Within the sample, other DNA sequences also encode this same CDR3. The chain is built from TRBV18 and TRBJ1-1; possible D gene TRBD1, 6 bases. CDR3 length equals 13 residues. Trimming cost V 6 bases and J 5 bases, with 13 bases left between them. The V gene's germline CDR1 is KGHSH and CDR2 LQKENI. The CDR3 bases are TGTGCCAGCTCGCCAAACAGGGATACTGAAGCTTTCTTT. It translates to CASSPNRDTEAFF. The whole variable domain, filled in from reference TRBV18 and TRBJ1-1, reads NAGVMQNPRHLVRRRGQEARLRCSPMKGHSHVYWYRQLPEEGLKFMVYLQKENIIDESGMPKERFSAEFPKEGPSILRIQQVVRGDSAAYFCASSPNRDTEAFFGQGTRLTVV.

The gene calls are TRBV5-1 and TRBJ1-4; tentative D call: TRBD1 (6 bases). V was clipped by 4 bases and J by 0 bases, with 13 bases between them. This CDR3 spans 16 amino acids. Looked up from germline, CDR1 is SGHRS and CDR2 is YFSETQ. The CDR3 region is CASSPGTLTTNEKLFF. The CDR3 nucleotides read TGCGCCAGCAGCCCCGGGACACTTACAACTAATGAAAAACTGTTTTTT.

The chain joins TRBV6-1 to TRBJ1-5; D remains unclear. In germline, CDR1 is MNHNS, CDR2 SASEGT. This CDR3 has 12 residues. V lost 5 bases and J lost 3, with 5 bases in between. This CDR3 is CASSHLNQPQHF. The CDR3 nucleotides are TGTGCCAGCAGTCACCTCAATCAGCCCCAGCATTTT.

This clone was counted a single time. The CDR3 DNA sequence: TGCGCCAGCAGCTTGCGGGTAGGGGGGAACACCGGGGAGCTGTTTTTT. It translates to CASSLRVGGNTGELFF. The V and J genes are TRBV5-1 and TRBJ2-2; maybe TRBD1 (6 bases). This CDR3 is built from 16 residues. Germline lookup yields CDR1 SGHRS and CDR2 YFSETQ. Trimming removed 1 base at V and 1 base at J, with 11 bases between.

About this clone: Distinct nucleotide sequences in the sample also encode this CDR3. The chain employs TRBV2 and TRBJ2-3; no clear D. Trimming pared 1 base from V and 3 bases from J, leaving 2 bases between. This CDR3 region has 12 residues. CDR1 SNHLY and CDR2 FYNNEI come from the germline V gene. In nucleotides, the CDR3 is TGTGCCAGCAGTGAAGGGACAGATACGCAGTATTTT. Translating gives CASSEGTDTQYF.

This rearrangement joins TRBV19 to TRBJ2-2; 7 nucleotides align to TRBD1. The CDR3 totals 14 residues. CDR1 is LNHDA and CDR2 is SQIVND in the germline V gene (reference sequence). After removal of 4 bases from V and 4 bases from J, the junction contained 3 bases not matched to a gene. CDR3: CASSRDSFTGELFF. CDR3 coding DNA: TGTGCCAGTAGTAGGGACAGTTTCACCGGGGAGCTGTTTTTT.

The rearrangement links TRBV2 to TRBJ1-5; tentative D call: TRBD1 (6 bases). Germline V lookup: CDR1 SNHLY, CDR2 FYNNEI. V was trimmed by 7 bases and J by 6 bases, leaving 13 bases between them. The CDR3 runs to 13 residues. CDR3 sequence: CASTAGEAQPQHF. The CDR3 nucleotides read TGTGCCAGCACCGCAGGGGAAGCTCAGCCCCAGCATTTT. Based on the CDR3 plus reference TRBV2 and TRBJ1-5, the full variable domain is EPEVTQTPSHQVTQMGQEVILRCVPISNHLYFYWYRQILGQKVEFLVSFYNNEISEKSEIFDDQFSVERPDGSNFTLKIRSTKLEDSAMYFCASTAGEAQPQHFGDGTRLSIL.

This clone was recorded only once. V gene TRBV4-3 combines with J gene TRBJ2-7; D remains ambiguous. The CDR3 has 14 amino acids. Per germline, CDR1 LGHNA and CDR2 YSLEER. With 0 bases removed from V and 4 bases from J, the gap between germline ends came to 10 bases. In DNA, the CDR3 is TGCGCCAGCAGCCAAGATCTTGGCAAATACGAGCAGTACTTC. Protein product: CASSQDLGKYEQYF.

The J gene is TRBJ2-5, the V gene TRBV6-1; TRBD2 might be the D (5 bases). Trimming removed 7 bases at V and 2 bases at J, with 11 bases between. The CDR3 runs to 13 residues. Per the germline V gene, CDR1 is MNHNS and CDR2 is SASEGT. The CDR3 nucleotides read TGTGCCAGCACATGGACGGGGCAAGAGACCCAGTACTTC. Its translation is CASTWTGQETQYF.

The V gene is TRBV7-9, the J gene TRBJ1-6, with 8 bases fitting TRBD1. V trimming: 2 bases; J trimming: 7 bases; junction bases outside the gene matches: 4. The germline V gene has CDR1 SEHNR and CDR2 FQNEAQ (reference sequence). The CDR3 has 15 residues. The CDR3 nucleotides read TGTGCCAGCAGCTTAAGCGACAGGGGCAATTCACCCCTCCACTTT. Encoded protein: CASSLSDRGNSPLHF.

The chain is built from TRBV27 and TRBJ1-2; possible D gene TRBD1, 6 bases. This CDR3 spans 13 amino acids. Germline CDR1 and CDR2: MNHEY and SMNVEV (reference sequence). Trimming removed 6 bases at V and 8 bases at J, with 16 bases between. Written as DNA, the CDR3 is TGTGCCAGCAGCCCGAGGGGGGGCCAGGGCTACACCTTC. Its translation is CASSPRGGQGYTF.

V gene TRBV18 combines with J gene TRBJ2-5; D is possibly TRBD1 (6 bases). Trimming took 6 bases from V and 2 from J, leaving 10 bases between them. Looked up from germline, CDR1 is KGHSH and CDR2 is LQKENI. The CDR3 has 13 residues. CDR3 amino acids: CASSYGQQETQYF. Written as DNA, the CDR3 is TGTGCCAGCTCCTATGGACAGCAAGAGACCCAGTACTTC. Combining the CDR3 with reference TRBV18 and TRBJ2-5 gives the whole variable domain NAGVMQNPRHLVRRRGQEARLRCSPMKGHSHVYWYRQLPEEGLKFMVYLQKENIIDESGMPKERFSAEFPKEGPSILRIQQVVRGDSAAYFCASSYGQQETQYFGPGTRLLVL.

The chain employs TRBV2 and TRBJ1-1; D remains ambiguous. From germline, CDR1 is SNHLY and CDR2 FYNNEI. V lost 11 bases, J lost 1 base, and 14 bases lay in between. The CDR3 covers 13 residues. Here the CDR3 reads CAGGIEENTEAFF. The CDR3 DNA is TGTGCCGGAGGTATAGAAGAGAACACTGAAGCTTTCTTT.